Below are 27 T cell receptor beta chains sequenced from a single sample in a study of shared clonotypes between healthy human individuals. The protocol was immunoSEQ multiplex PCR, while the TCRdb copy is restricted to in-frame clones and leaves out a portion. The sample carries a few hundred thousand clones, less than 97% recorded once. CD45RO negativity and positive selection for CCR7 defined naive CD8 cells, a population that excluded terminally differentiated effector memory CD45RA+ cells. Source material: naive CD8+ T cells sorted from blood. The receptors shown here come from a woman aged 25 to 39 in good health.

This chain joins TRBV29-1 and TRBJ1-2, with D unresolved. CDR1 SQVTM and CDR2 ANQGSEA come from the germline V gene. V gave up 3 bases and J gave up 9 bases, with 14 bases separating them. The CDR3 is 12 residues long. CDR3 in DNA: TGCAGCGTTGAGTCAGAGATTCTGAGCTACACCTTC. The encoded protein is CSVESEILSYTF.

The J gene is TRBJ1-5, the V gene TRBV27; no clear D. CDR1 is MNHEY and CDR2 is SMNVEV in the germline V gene (reference sequence). The CDR3 is 13 residues long. The V gene lost 3 bases and the J gene lost 7 bases, with 10 bases spanning the gap. The CDR3 DNA reads as TGTGCCAGCAGTTTTCAGCATGGACAGCCCCAGCATTTT. Protein: CASSFQHGQPQHF.

This CDR3 reads CASSPPLGGFEAFF. The DNA for the CDR3 is TGTGCCAGCAGCCCACCTCTGGGGGGCTTTGAAGCTTTCTTT. The chain uses TRBV5-6 and TRBJ1-1, with D tentatively TRBD1 (6 bases). The CDR3 consists of 14 residues. Trimming took off 4 bases at V and 7 bases at J, with 17 bases between the two ends. Germline assignment: CDR1 SGHDT and CDR2 YYEEEE. Full variable domain (rest looked up from reference TRBV5-6 and TRBJ1-1): DAGVTQSPTHLIKTRGQQVTLRCSPKSGHDTVSWYQQALGQGPQFIFQYYEEEERQRGNFPDRFSGHQFPNYSSELNVNALLLGDSALYLCASSPPLGGFEAFFGQGTRLTVV.

The chain employs TRBV29-1 and TRBJ2-5, with TRBD1 identical over 10 bases. After removal of 7 bases from V and 5 bases from J, the junction contained 4 bases not matched to a gene. There are 12 residues in the CDR3. Germline CDR1 and CDR2: SQVTM and ANQGSEA. CDR3 loop: CSAQGQGETQYF. As DNA, the CDR3 is TGCAGCGCCCAGGGACAGGGGGAGACCCAGTACTTC.

The chain combines TRBV7-9 with TRBJ1-4; D unclear. V was trimmed by 5 bases and J by 2 bases, leaving 6 bases between them. CDR3 size: 13 residues. In germline, CDR1 is SEHNR, CDR2 FQNEAQ (reference sequence). The CDR3 protein is CASSEWTNEKLFF. For the CDR3, the DNA is TGTGCCAGCAGCGAGTGGACTAATGAAAAACTGTTTTTT.

The chain has TRBV28 and TRBJ2-3, with 15 bases that match TRBD2. The CDR3 spans 18 residues. The germline CDR1 and CDR2 sequences are MDHEN and SYDVKM. V lost 5 bases to trimming and J lost 5 bases; unmatched junction nucleotides: 11. The CDR3 loop reads CASSTLPRTSGRVDTQYF. CDR3 nucleotides: TGTGCCAGCAGTACACTCCCCCGGACTAGCGGGAGGGTAGATACGCAGTATTTT.

This clone has only one observation. The chain joins TRBV10-1 to TRBJ2-3; 7 nucleotides line up with TRBD2. Trimming took 3 bases from V and 2 from J; bases not matched to a gene: 2. The CDR3 length is 14 residues. Germline V gives CDR1 WNHNN, CDR2 SYGVQD (reference sequence). The CDR3 DNA follows: TGCGCCAGCAGTGAAGAGCGGGACACAGATACGCAGTATTTT. Translating gives CASSEERDTDTQYF.

This clone was recorded once. This rearrangement joins TRBV4-1 to TRBJ2-3; 10 positions match TRBD2. The germline V gene encodes CDR1 MGHRA and CDR2 YSYEKL. This CDR3 has 17 residues. The J segment lost 2 bases and the V segment lost 0 bases, leaving 5 bases of the junction unmatched. Written as DNA, the CDR3 is TGCGCCAGCAGCCAAGAACCACTAGCGGGGACCACAGATACGCAGTATTTT. Protein product: CASSQEPLAGTTDTQYF.

This rearrangement joins TRBV27 to TRBJ2-7; D tentatively fits TRBD1 or TRBD2 (8 bases each). The V gene lost 7 bases and the J gene lost 5 bases, with 21 bases spanning the gap. The CDR3 sequence is 15 residues long. Germline CDR1 reads MNHEY; CDR2 reads SMNVEV (reference sequence). The CDR3 region is CASNLAGGQDDEQYF. The CDR3 nucleotides read TGTGCCAGCAATTTGGCGGGGGGACAGGATGACGAGCAGTACTTC.

The V call is TRBV4-2, the J call TRBJ2-1, with 7 bases fitting TRBD2. J was trimmed by 7 bases and V by 6 bases; bases with no gene match: 12. CDR3 length equals 15 residues. The germline V gene has CDR1 LGHNA and CDR2 YNFKEQ. This chain's CDR3 is CASRQSGSGENEQFF. In DNA form, the CDR3 reads TGTGCCAGCAGGCAATCCGGGAGCGGGGAAAATGAGCAGTTCTTC.

The CDR3 DNA sequence: TGTGCCAGCAGCTCCTGGGGGGCGATGAACAATGAGCAGTTCTTC. As protein: CASSSWGAMNNEQFF. The rearrangement joins TRBV13 to TRBJ2-1; either TRBD1 or TRBD2 may supply D (6 bases each). The germline CDR1 and CDR2 sequences are PRHDT and FYEKMQ (reference sequence). Between the trimmed V and J ends, which lost 4 bases and 5 bases, there was a span of 15 bases. This CDR3 region has 15 residues.

To note about this clone: Because the CDR3's place on the DNA is in doubt, the DNA is left out and the CDR3 is given as listed by TCRdb. The chain carries TRBV6-5 and TRBJ2-7; the tabulated D call, TRBD2, remains unverified against the DNA. CDR1 and CDR2 (germline): MNHEY, SVGAGI. Ends included, the CDR3 has 13 residues. CDR3 region: CASSTSVSKEQYF.

In this sample, this clone turned up once. The V gene is TRBV29-1, the J gene TRBJ1-2, with D possibly being TRBD1 (5 bases). Trimming cost V 1 base and J 1 base, with 22 bases left between them. This CDR3 is built from 18 residues. Germline V CDR1 and CDR2: SQVTM, ANQGSEA. The DNA of the CDR3 is TGCAGCGTTGAAGCCGAGGTCTCTTGGGGCCGCTATAACTATGGCTACACCTTC. It encodes CSVEAEVSWGRYNYGYTF.

This clone appeared a single time. The J gene is TRBJ2-7, the V gene TRBV7-2; D is undetermined. Trimming left V 4 bases short and J 0 bases short, with 13 bases between. Germline loops: CDR1 SGHTA, CDR2 FQGNSA. This CDR3 contains 15 residues. CDR3 DNA: TGTGCCAGCAGCTCGGTGGAGACGAGCTCCTACGAGCAGTACTTC. Protein sequence: CASSSVETSSYEQYF.

This clone was detected only once. The genes are TRBV9 and TRBJ2-7, with 13 bases matching TRBD2. After removal of 3 bases from V and 3 bases from J, the junction contained 6 bases not matched to a gene. The CDR3 is 16 amino acids. The germline gives CDR1 SGDLS, CDR2 YYNGEE. CDR3 sequence: CASSGPGTSGIYEQYF. The CDR3 nucleotides are TGTGCCAGCAGCGGGCCCGGGACTAGCGGGATCTACGAGCAGTACTTC.

V and J are TRBV7-9 and TRBJ2-1, with D perhaps matching TRBD1 or TRBD2 (7 bases each). V was shortened by 3 bases and J by 7 bases, with 25 bases between the two germline ends. Germline V CDR1 and CDR2: SEHNR, FQNEAQ (reference sequence). The CDR3 sequence is 18 residues long. Here the CDR3 DNA reads TGTGCCAGCAGCTTCCAAAGGCCGAGGGGGCGGGAGCAGAATGAGCAGTTCTTC. This codes for CASSFQRPRGREQNEQFF. The full variable domain, completed using reference TRBV7-9 and TRBJ2-1, is DTGVSQNPRHKITKRGQNVTFRCDPISEHNRLYWYRQTLGQGPEFLTYFQNEAQLEKSRLLSDRFSAERPKGSFSTLEIQRTEQGDSAMYLCASSFQRPRGREQNEQFFGPGTRLTVL.

The chain joins TRBV10-2 to TRBJ2-3; D is unclear. Germline CDR1 WSHSY, CDR2 SAAADI. Deletions cut 0 bases from V and 2 bases from J, with 9 bases between. The length of the CDR3 is 15 residues. Here the CDR3 DNA reads TGCGCCAGCAGTGAGTCGGCTGGGGACACAGATACGCAGTATTTT. This gives the protein CASSESAGDTDTQYF.

The CDR3 DNA follows: TGTGCCAGCAGCTTAGGGACTAGCGGAAAATACGAGCAGTACTTC. This sequence encodes CASSLGTSGKYEQYF. The genes are TRBV5-6 and TRBJ2-7; 11 bases fit TRBD2. V was pared by 2 bases and J by 4 bases, with 5 bases of the junction left unmatched. This CDR3 contains 15 residues. Germline V CDR1 and CDR2: SGHDT, YYEEEE.

A few counts support this clone. The chain combines TRBV5-8 with TRBJ1-1; D remains unclear. Germline V CDR1 and CDR2: SGHTS, YDEGEE. The CDR3 is 12 residues long. Trimming removed 0 bases at V and 8 bases at J, with 8 bases between. The chain's CDR3 is CASSLDPAEAFF. In DNA, the CDR3 is TGTGCCAGCAGCTTGGACCCTGCAGAAGCTTTCTTT.

This clone was counted a single time. This chain joins TRBV7-9 and TRBJ1-1, with D perhaps matching TRBD1 (5 bases). The CDR3 is made up of 11 amino acids. With 6 bases removed from V and 8 bases from J, the gap between germline ends came to 10 bases. Per germline, CDR1 SEHNR and CDR2 FQNEAQ (reference sequence). As DNA, the CDR3 is TGTGCCAGCAGACGGGACCCAGAAGCTTTCTTT. Its translation is CASRRDPEAFF.

This clone was seen a handful of times. The chain recombines TRBV19 with TRBJ1-1, with TRBD1 matching 8 bases. V gave up 5 bases and J gave up 0 bases; unmatched junction bases: 5. This CDR3 is built from 15 residues. In germline, CDR1 is LNHDA, CDR2 SQIVND (reference sequence). CDR3 sequence (DNA): TGTGCCAGTAGTCAAGGACAGGGAATGAACACTGAAGCTTTCTTT. The encoded protein is CASSQGQGMNTEAFF.

As to this clone: Other DNA sequences in this specimen translate into the identical CDR3. V and J are TRBV27 and TRBJ2-1, with 7 bases matching TRBD2. Losses at the gene ends were 2 bases for V and 0 bases for J; bases not matched to a gene: 1. The CDR3 has 15 amino acids. Germline CDR1 reads MNHEY; CDR2 reads SMNVEV (reference sequence). The CDR3 loop reads CASSLGGGSYNEQFF. The CDR3 DNA reads as TGTGCCAGCAGTTTAGGCGGGGGCTCCTACAATGAGCAGTTCTTC.

The CDR3 DNA sequence: TGTGCCAGCAGTACAGAGGGCCATAGCAATCAGCCCCAGCATTTT. Protein: CASSTEGHSNQPQHF. The chain combines TRBV6-6 with TRBJ1-5; D remains unclear. The V end lost 5 bases, the J end lost 0 bases, and 11 bases lay between the germline ends. CDR1 is MNHNY, CDR2 SVGAGI, per germline (reference sequence). CDR3 length: 15 residues.

This chain joins TRBV28 and TRBJ2-5; no clear D gene. V was shortened by 1 base and J by 3 bases, with 6 bases between the two germline ends. The CDR3 has 13 amino acids. Germline V CDR1 and CDR2: MDHEN, SYDVKM. For the CDR3, the DNA is TGTGCCAGCAGTTTATACTTAAAAGAGACCCAGTACTTC. Amino acid sequence: CASSLYLKETQYF.

CDR3 coding DNA: TGTGCCAGCAGTGTGACTAGCTCCGGGGCCAACGTCCTGACTTTC. It is translated as CASSVTSSGANVLTF. The chain employs TRBV6-5 and TRBJ2-6; TRBD2 aligns across 7 bases. CDR1 is MNHEY, CDR2 SVGAGI, per germline. With V trimmed by 5 bases and J by 4 bases, 5 bases remained unmatched. CDR3 size: 15 residues.

This clone was counted once. The rearrangement links TRBV5-6 to TRBJ2-1, with D possibly TRBD2 on 6 matching bases. V lost 1 base, J lost 5 bases, and 13 bases lay in between. The germline V gene has CDR1 SGHDT and CDR2 YYEEEE. The CDR3 runs 15 residues. The CDR3: CASSLWIAEHNEQFF. As DNA, the CDR3 is TGTGCCAGCAGCTTGTGGATAGCGGAGCACAATGAGCAGTTCTTC.

The chain employs TRBV28 and TRBJ2-3, with TRBD2 matching over 7 bases. Germline CDR1 reads MDHEN; CDR2 reads SYDVKM. V was pared by 6 bases and J by 4 bases, with 10 bases of the junction left unmatched. The CDR3 runs 15 residues. The CDR3 protein is CASSALAGVADTQYF. The CDR3 DNA reads as TGTGCCAGCAGCGCCCTCGCGGGAGTGGCAGATACGCAGTATTTT.